The present TCR beta chain was sequenced within a study of T-cell reconstitution after alpha-beta-depleted transplantation in children. A library of TCRbeta sequences, prepared with unique molecular identifiers, was generated. TCRdb processed the PCR reads anew with MiXCR; each CDR3 protein has one entry. The sample consists of 640,000 or so distinct CDR3 sequences, about 15% of them appearing once. Germline CDR1 reads DFQATT; CDR2 reads SNEGSKA (reference sequence). V lost 5 bases and J 4 bases, leaving 14 bases between the germline ends. The CDR3 totals 13 residues. Regarding this clonotype: A much larger clone sits a single nucleotide away, making a read error possible.

The chain employs TRBV20-1 and TRBJ1-2; perhaps TRBD1 as D (5 bases). Source: PBMCs from the stem cell graft donor, taken from the stem cell graft. The clonotype was recovered from a human donor who donated a stem cell graft to a child with acute myeloid leukemia. In DNA, the CDR3 is TGCAGTGCTGCAGGGTTATCCATCTATGGCTACACCTTC. Amino acid sequence: CSAAGLSIYGYTF.